The rows below give T cell receptor beta chains drawn from one sample of a study of cytomegalovirus exposure and HLA in healthy donors. Generated by immunoSEQ multiplex PCR, the TCRdb table keeps only in-frame clones and is missing some. The table records tens of thousands of clones, approximately 80% of them present only once. Sequencing used PBMCs. The receptors were gathered from a woman aged 30 to 39 in good health and CMV-seronegative. The CDR3 runs from the conserved cysteine through the conserved F or W. A D gene is named only where the DNA matches it firmly.

d_gene: NA
j_gene: TRBJ1-6
v_gene: TRBV13
CDR3aa: CASSLQGGSYNSPLHF

d_gene: TRBD1
j_gene: TRBJ1-2
v_gene: TRBV7-2
CDR3aa: CASSFTGVDYGYTF

d_gene: TRBD1
j_gene: TRBJ1-1
v_gene: TRBV7-9
CDR3aa: CASSLDVTGGNTEAFF

d_gene: NA
j_gene: TRBJ2-1
v_gene: TRBV20-1
CDR3aa: CSAGASVEQFF

d_gene: NA
j_gene: TRBJ1-1
v_gene: TRBV5-8
CDR3aa: CASSPSNYRVPNTEAFF

d_gene: TRBD1
j_gene: TRBJ2-1
v_gene: TRBV28
CDR3aa: CASSRGQGRPSYNEQFF

d_gene: NA
j_gene: TRBJ2-7
v_gene: TRBV9
CDR3aa: CAYSTQGIRSYEQYF

d_gene: NA
j_gene: TRBJ2-3
v_gene: TRBV10-1
CDR3aa: CASSAPNTDTQYF

d_gene: NA
j_gene: NA
v_gene: TRBV5-6
CDR3aa: CASSWADRRSYEQYF

d_gene: TRBD1
j_gene: TRBJ1-1
v_gene: TRBV6-5
CDR3aa: CASSEWTGKNTEAFF

d_gene: NA
j_gene: TRBJ2-7
v_gene: TRBV11-2
CDR3aa: CASSLVATGYEQYF

d_gene: NA
j_gene: TRBJ1-6
v_gene: TRBV28
CDR3aa: CASSEDSLPLHF

d_gene: NA
j_gene: TRBJ2-4
v_gene: TRBV29-1
CDR3aa: CSVSGVDIQYF

d_gene: NA
j_gene: TRBJ2-2
v_gene: TRBV11-3
CDR3aa: CAVQTGGQGYTGELFF

d_gene: NA
j_gene: TRBJ1-5
v_gene: TRBV6-1
CDR3aa: CASTNSPNQPQHF

d_gene: TRBD1
j_gene: TRBJ2-2
v_gene: TRBV6-4
CDR3aa: CASSKTGQLTNTGELFF

d_gene: NA
j_gene: TRBJ1-1
v_gene: TRBV5-1
CDR3aa: CASAQGVANTEAFF

d_gene: NA
j_gene: TRBJ1-4
v_gene: TRBV5-6
CDR3aa: CASSFGQGANEKLFF

d_gene: NA
j_gene: TRBJ1-2
v_gene: TRBV6-1
CDR3aa: CASSEGADYGYTF

d_gene: TRBD1
j_gene: TRBJ2-7
v_gene: TRBV7-2
CDR3aa: CASSVTSGTGDREQYF

d_gene: NA
j_gene: TRBJ2-1
v_gene: TRBV5-1
CDR3aa: CASSLVWSSTGNEQFF

d_gene: NA
j_gene: TRBJ2-1
v_gene: TRBV18
CDR3aa: CASSPPGPGEQFF

d_gene: TRBD2
j_gene: TRBJ2-1
v_gene: TRBV4-3
CDR3aa: CASSQDPLLAEKYNEQFF